This TCR beta chain was profiled in a study of T cells in Graves' hyperthyroidism and ophthalmopathy (dated by TCRdb to the late 2010s). Describing the broader study: Peripheral blood samples were taken at initial diagnosis, before any treatment was given. TCR Vbeta CDR3 sequencing of some 140 peripheral blood samples (over 40 ophthalmopathy, roughly 72 hyperthyroidism and roughly 17 progressor patients) is reported in the paper. To identify TCR V-J signatures that set the groups apart, the researchers used a discovery cohort of roughly 100 patients, made up of roughly 45 with Graves' ophthalmopathy and 57 with stable Graves' hyperthyroidism. Whether ophthalmopathy could be predicted prospectively was tested in an independent validation cohort made up of under 20 hyperthyroidism patients plus 17 patients who later progressed to ophthalmopathy. The 100 or so discovery patients were divided at random into training and test sets in a 7:3 ratio. After sampling, hyperthyroidism patients received methimazole starting at 30 mg daily, and ophthalmopathy patients received high-dose intravenous methylprednisolone. Thyroid tissue and blood T-cell repertoires from six Graves' hyperthyroidism patients were also compared in the study.

The CDR1 and CDR2 encoded by the germline V gene (reference sequence) are GTSNPN and SVGIG. The CDR3 has 12 amino acids, counting the end cysteine and phenylalanine. Amplification of TCR beta CDR3 regions was carried out from RNA transcripts. A first-round RT-PCR of the TCR CDR3 used the HTBI primer set with the Qiagen OneStep RT-PCR kit. Libraries were constructed in a second round of multiplex PCR, after which size selection and purification were carried out. Paired-end sequencing of the libraries was performed with 100 bp reads on an Illumina HiSeq2000. Regarding the original processing steps: SOAPnuke was used to process the raw data, removing reads that contained adapters or uncalled bases, had a mean Phred below 15, or lacked an exact match to the constant primer or identifier. High-quality paired reads were merged with COPE v1.2.5, and unique nucleotide sequences were defined as clonotypes. MiTCR v1.1 was used to align clonotypes to the IMGT TRBV, TRBD and TRBJ reference segments. The analysis included only V-J combinations with a frequency above 0.0001, which together covered over 98% of the repertoires. The TCS score was defined as the ratio of F50 (clonal expansion) to E x V (chaos), calculated using BLOSUM62-based TCRdist between CDR3 peptides within each V-J. Welch's t-statistics and random forest reduced 450 to 600 V-J features to about 12, which were used in a naive Bayes classifier (R e1071). Starting from the raw public reads, TCRdb applied fastp trimming at Q25, assembled clones with MiXCR and retained in-frame beta chains. Each CDR3 protein appears once, grouped with its most common genes and DNA. The V and J calls were determined by TCRdb, not by the authors. Here the sample has roughly 580,000 distinct CDR3 sequences; about 15% occur a single time. Around 5.4% of the sample comes from the top ten.

Notes on this clonotype: Its antigen is still unknown. No DNA is shown, since the ends of the CDR3 on it are uncertain; the CDR3 is the one TCRdb lists.

The hyperthyroidism patients were between 18 and 65 years old and newly diagnosed, with a disease duration of less than 2 months. Patients with uncontrolled infections, other autoimmune diseases, pregnancy or lactation were excluded. Clinical symptoms, serum thyroxine and TRAb, thyroid ultrasound, and orbital computed tomography formed the basis for the diagnoses. Blood from progressor patients was drawn when they were first diagnosed with hyperthyroidism, before any ophthalmopathy symptoms appeared. PBMCs were isolated from about 9.1 ml of fresh peripheral blood by Ficoll-Paque density gradient centrifugation. Progressor patients were first diagnosed with Graves' hyperthyroidism and then developed ophthalmopathy during follow-up. Total RNA was extracted with Trizol reagent, and quality was checked on an Agilent 2100 Bioanalyzer. The research as a whole found: Ophthalmopathy was separated from stable hyperthyroidism by a 13 V-J signature model, with 85% to 90% sensitivity and about 81% specificity obtained in cross-validation and 80%/75% obtained in testing. In validation, the model predicted progression to ophthalmopathy a median of approximately 6.3 months before onset, with roughly 70% sensitivity and nearly 75% specificity. No statistical method was used to set the sample size in advance, and investigators knew the group allocation. Most expanded thyroid clonotypes (frequency above 0.001) were also detected in blood, a finding suggesting that blood repertoires may reflect thyroid immune responses.

Sequences were obtained from blood. This TCR derives from a woman in her 30s with Graves' hyperthyroidism that later progressed to Graves' ophthalmopathy. The chain couples TRBV30 to TRBJ2-1; the tabulated D call, TRBD1, remains unverified against the DNA. CDR3 protein: CAWSEVGTGSFF.